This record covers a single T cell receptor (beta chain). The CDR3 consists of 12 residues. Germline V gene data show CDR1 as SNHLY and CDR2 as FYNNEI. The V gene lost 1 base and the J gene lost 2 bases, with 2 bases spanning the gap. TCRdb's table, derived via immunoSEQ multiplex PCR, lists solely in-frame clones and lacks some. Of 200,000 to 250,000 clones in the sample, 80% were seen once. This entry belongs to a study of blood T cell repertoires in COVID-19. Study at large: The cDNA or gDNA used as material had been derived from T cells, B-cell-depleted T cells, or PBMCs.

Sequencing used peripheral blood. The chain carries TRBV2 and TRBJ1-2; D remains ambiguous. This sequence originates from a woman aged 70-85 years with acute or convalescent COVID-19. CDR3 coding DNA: TGTGCCAGCAGTGAAGTAAACTATGGCTACACCTTC. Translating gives CASSEVNYGYTF.